The 23 T cell receptor beta chains in this list originate from one sample, sequenced in a study of beta chain features in type 1 diabetes. General study findings and limits: Among all four CD4+ subsets, Type 1 diabetes patients had TCRB CDR3s that were moderately but significantly shorter.

Which antigens these TCRs recognize remains unknown. Expressed TCRB transcripts were sequenced because the entire RNA isolate underwent reverse transcription. Some clones are missing from TCRdb's copy, which holds only in-frame ones; the method was immunoSEQ multiplex PCR. The table includes some 290,000 clones, roughly an eighth detected once. Sequences were obtained from naive CD4+ T cells from blood. The receptors here all came from a man aged 25 to 45 with type 1 diabetes.

This clone was observed a handful of times. The chain employs TRBV10-3 and TRBJ2-1; D possibly corresponds to TRBD2 (6 bases). The CDR3 spans 15 residues. V was clipped by 0 bases and J by 9 bases, with 15 bases between them. The V gene's germline CDR1 is ENHRY and CDR2 SYGVKD. The CDR3 region has the DNA TGTGCCATCAGTGAGTCGCGAGGGGAGGTCGGTGAGCAGTTCTTC. The encoded protein is CAISESRGEVGEQFF.

The gene calls are TRBV7-9 and TRBJ2-2, with D perhaps TRBD1 (6 bases). Trimming cost V 6 bases and J 4 bases, with 12 bases left between them. The CDR3 contains 14 residues. The V gene's germline CDR1 is SEHNR and CDR2 FQNEAQ (reference sequence). CDR3 coding DNA: TGTGCCAGCAGGCTAGGACAGAGCACCGGGGAGCTGTTTTTT. Its translation: CASRLGQSTGELFF.

This clone was recorded a few times. V and J are TRBV5-6 and TRBJ1-5, with a tentative D call TRBD1 (6 bases). The V end was cut by 3 bases, the J end by 1 base, with 8 bases between. CDR3 size: 14 residues. Germline assignment: CDR1 SGHDT and CDR2 YYEEEE. CDR3 residues: CASSSGQSNQPQHF. The CDR3 nucleotides are TGTGCCAGCAGCTCTGGACAGAGCAATCAGCCCCAGCATTTT.

CDR3 in amino acids: CASSYRRDAGYTF. The CDR3 DNA reads as TGTGCCAGCAGTTACCGCAGGGATGCTGGCTACACCTTC. The chain uses TRBV6-5 and TRBJ1-2; TRBD1 might be the D (5 bases). Deletions cut 2 bases from V and 7 bases from J, with 11 bases between. Germline CDR1 and CDR2: MNHEY and SVGAGI. This CDR3 comprises 13 residues.

This clone was detected a few times. The genes are TRBV5-1 and TRBJ1-2, with D perhaps matching TRBD1 (6 bases). The CDR3 consists of 13 residues. Germline V gives CDR1 SGHRS, CDR2 YFSETQ. With 0 bases removed from V and 6 bases from J, the gap between germline ends came to 9 bases. DNA of the CDR3: TGCGCCAGCAGCTTGGACAGGGCCCATGGCTACACCTTC. Amino acids: CASSLDRAHGYTF.

The chain couples TRBV7-2 to TRBJ2-1; 7 positions match TRBD2. The ends lost 1 base at V and 15 bases at J; junction bases unmatched: 9. Per the germline V gene, CDR1 is SGHTA and CDR2 is FQGNSA. CDR3 length: 13 residues. The CDR3 protein is CASSLVWAGDLFF. The DNA for the CDR3 is TGTGCCAGCAGCTTAGTCTGGGCGGGAGATCTGTTCTTC.

Only a few counts were recorded for this clone. J is TRBJ2-5 and V is TRBV28; D call uncertain. CDR1 MDHEN and CDR2 SYDVKM come from the germline V gene. Trimming took off 2 bases at V and 5 bases at J, with 15 bases between the two ends. The CDR3 is 15 residues long. The CDR3 nucleotides are TGTGCCAGCAGTTTAGGAATAGGCTCCAGGGAGACCCAGTACTTC. This encodes CASSLGIGSRETQYF.

The J gene is TRBJ2-7, the V gene TRBV29-1; possible D gene TRBD2, 5 bases. V was trimmed by 2 bases and J by 0 bases, leaving 8 bases between them. CDR1 and CDR2 from the germline V gene are SQVTM and ANQGSEA. This CDR3 comprises 13 residues. The chain's CDR3 is CSVELASSYEQYF. The DNA for the CDR3 is TGCAGCGTTGAACTAGCAAGCTCCTACGAGCAGTACTTC.

This clone was detected only a few times. J is TRBJ1-1 and V is TRBV9; the D gene is possibly TRBD1 (5 bases). Trimming removed 1 base from V and 3 bases from J, with 10 bases in between. The germline V gene encodes CDR1 SGDLS and CDR2 YYNGEE. This CDR3 is 14 amino acids long. CDR3 loop: CASSVSGSYTEAFF. DNA for the CDR3: TGTGCCAGCAGCGTATCAGGGTCCTACACTGAAGCTTTCTTT.

This clone has a handful of counts. The CDR3 nucleotides read TGTGCCAGCAGCCGACCCGACAGGGGTGCGGGTCAGCCCCAGCATTTT. This sequence encodes CASSRPDRGAGQPQHF. The chain couples TRBV6-6 to TRBJ1-5, with 8 positions matching TRBD1. The germline V gene encodes CDR1 MNHNY and CDR2 SVGAGI (reference sequence). With 6 bases clipped from V and 6 bases from J, the junction kept 13 bases outside the gene matches. The CDR3 has 16 residues.

This clone has only a few counts. This CDR3 reads CASSLAPRAGGPSEQYF. The CDR3 nucleotides read TGTGCCAGCAGCTTAGCCCCCCGGGCGGGAGGGCCCAGCGAGCAGTACTTC. The chain employs TRBV7-2 and TRBJ2-7; 9 nucleotides align to TRBD2. There are 17 residues in the CDR3. In germline, CDR1 is SGHTA, CDR2 FQGNSA. Germline trimming cut 0 bases from V and 6 bases from J; bases unmatched to any gene: 12. Combining the CDR3 with reference TRBV7-2 and TRBJ2-7 gives the whole variable domain GAGVSQSPSNKVTEKGKDVELRCDPISGHTALYWYRQSLGQGLEFLIYFQGNSAPDKSGLPSDRFSAERTGGSVSTLTIQRTQQEDSAVYLCASSLAPRAGGPSEQYFGPGTRLTVT.

As for this clone: Other DNA sequences in the same sample also yield this CDR3. The J gene is TRBJ1-2, the V gene TRBV18; D ambiguous. CDR3 length: 13 residues. The germline gives CDR1 KGHSH, CDR2 LQKENI. V dropped 6 bases and J dropped 6 bases, with 14 bases sitting between them. This CDR3 reads CASSPREEDGYTF. The CDR3 DNA reads TGTGCCAGCTCGCCTCGGGAGGAGGATGGCTACACCTTC.

V is TRBV28 and J is TRBJ2-7; the match to TRBD1 covers 7 bases. The CDR3 has 15 amino acids. The V and J ends lost 8 bases and 1 base, in that order; junction bases with no gene match: 11. Germline assignment: CDR1 MDHEN and CDR2 SYDVKM. The CDR3 protein is CASVTYGTASYEQYF. In nucleotides, the CDR3 is TGTGCCAGCGTAACTTACGGGACAGCTTCCTACGAGCAGTACTTC. The whole variable domain, remainder taken from reference TRBV28 and TRBJ2-7, is DVKVTQSSRYLVKRTGEKVFLECVQDMDHENMFWYRQDPGLGLRLIYFSYDVKMKEKGDIPEGYSVSREKKERFSLILESASTNQTSMYLCASVTYGTASYEQYFGPGTRLTVT.

The genes are TRBV5-6 and TRBJ2-2, with D perhaps matching TRBD2 (6 bases). Germline V gene lookup returns CDR1 SGHDT and CDR2 YYEEEE. Deletions cut 4 bases from V and 2 bases from J, with 12 bases between. The CDR3 runs to 15 residues. CDR3 nucleotides: TGTGCCAGCAGCGCACGGGACTTAAACACCGGGGAGCTGTTTTTT. It translates to CASSARDLNTGELFF.

This clone has more than one count but fewer than ten. The gene calls are TRBV5-1 and TRBJ2-2; TRBD2 matches at 7 bases. This CDR3 contains 14 residues. Looked up from germline, CDR1 is SGHRS and CDR2 is YFSETQ. Trimming cost V 6 bases and J 1 base; bases outside gene matches: 3. CDR3 in DNA: TGCGCCAGCACTTCTAGCGGGAACACCGGGGAGCTGTTTTTT. The encoded protein is CASTSSGNTGELFF.

This clone was detected once. This chain joins TRBV6-1 and TRBJ1-2, with D tentatively TRBD1 (5 bases). V lost 0 bases and J lost 3, with 11 bases in between. This CDR3 comprises 15 residues. Germline CDR1 MNHNS, CDR2 SASEGT. The CDR3 region has the DNA TGTGCCAGCAGTGAAGCGCTCAGGGTCGACTATGGCTACACCTTC. Protein product: CASSEALRVDYGYTF.

There are a few counts of this clone. The V and J genes are TRBV19 and TRBJ1-1, with D perhaps matching TRBD1 (5 bases). In germline, CDR1 is LNHDA, CDR2 SQIVND (reference sequence). This CDR3 is built from 13 residues. V was clipped by 3 bases and J by 5 bases, with 10 bases between them. CDR3 bases: TGTGCCAGTAGTATGCAGGGAGGAACTGAAGCTTTCTTT. It translates to CASSMQGGTEAFF.

The chain recombines TRBV9 with TRBJ2-7; D ambiguous. Germline CDR1 SGDLS, CDR2 YYNGEE. Trimming removed 1 base at V and 2 bases at J, with 7 bases between. The CDR3 contains 13 residues. CDR3 nucleotide sequence: TGTGCCAGCAGCGTAAATCCAACCTACGAGCAGTACTTC. It codes for CASSVNPTYEQYF. Full variable domain (missing parts from reference TRBV9 and TRBJ2-7): DSGVTQTPKHLITATGQRVTLRCSPRSGDLSVYWYQQSLDQGLQFLIQYYNGEERAKGNILERFSAQQFPDLHSELNLSSLELGDSALYFCASSVNPTYEQYFGPGTRLTVT.

This clone was counted between two and nine times. V and J are TRBV29-1 and TRBJ2-1; the match to TRBD1 covers 8 bases. The CDR3 spans 15 residues. With 2 bases clipped from V and 7 bases from J, the junction kept 10 bases outside the gene matches. Per germline, CDR1 SQVTM and CDR2 ANQGSEA. CDR3 DNA: TGCAGCGTTGAATTTTGGCAGGGGGCCGGTAATGAGCAGTTCTTC. Translation gives CSVEFWQGAGNEQFF.

This clone was picked up a small number of times. The sample holds other DNA sequences that translate to the same CDR3. The CDR3 nucleotides are TGTGCCAGCAGCGGTCTAGCGGGAGAGGAGACCCAGTACTTC. It encodes CASSGLAGEETQYF. The chain carries TRBV9 and TRBJ2-5; 10 bases map to TRBD2. Per germline, CDR1 SGDLS and CDR2 YYNGEE. CDR3 length equals 14 residues. V gave up 3 bases and J gave up 5 bases; unmatched junction bases: 4.

Comment on this clone: The sample carries other DNA sequences with the same CDR3. Here the CDR3 reads CASSLKGDTEAFF. The CDR3 DNA sequence: TGTGCCAGCAGCTTAAAGGGAGACACTGAAGCTTTCTTT. The chain is built from TRBV7-3 and TRBJ1-1, with unresolved D. Germline V gene lookup returns CDR1 SGHTA and CDR2 FQGTGA. V was shortened by 1 base and J by 3 bases, with 6 bases between the two germline ends. CDR3 length: 13 residues. Full variable domain (rest looked up from reference TRBV7-3 and TRBJ1-1): GAGVSQTPSNKVTEKGKYVELRCDPISGHTALYWYRQSLGQGPEFLIYFQGTGAADDSGLPNDRFFAVRPEGSVSTLKIQRTERGDSAVYLCASSLKGDTEAFFGQGTRLTVV.

The chain joins TRBV28 to TRBJ1-5, with D perhaps matching TRBD1 (5 bases). Germline loops: CDR1 MDHEN, CDR2 SYDVKM. The V and J ends lost 6 bases and 6 bases respectively, with 15 bases between them. The CDR3 is made up of 14 amino acids. Here the CDR3 DNA reads TGTGCCAGCAGCATCGACAGTCCTCCTCAGCCCCAGCATTTT. Its translation: CASSIDSPPQPQHF.

For the CDR3, the DNA is TGTGCCAGCTCACCAGCGACTCGCCACAATCAGCCCCAGCATTTT. This translates into CASSPATRHNQPQHF. The chain employs TRBV18 and TRBJ1-5; D uncertain. V lost 2 bases, J lost 3 bases, and 11 bases lay in between. There are 15 residues in the CDR3. Germline-derived CDR1 and CDR2 are KGHSH and LQKENI.